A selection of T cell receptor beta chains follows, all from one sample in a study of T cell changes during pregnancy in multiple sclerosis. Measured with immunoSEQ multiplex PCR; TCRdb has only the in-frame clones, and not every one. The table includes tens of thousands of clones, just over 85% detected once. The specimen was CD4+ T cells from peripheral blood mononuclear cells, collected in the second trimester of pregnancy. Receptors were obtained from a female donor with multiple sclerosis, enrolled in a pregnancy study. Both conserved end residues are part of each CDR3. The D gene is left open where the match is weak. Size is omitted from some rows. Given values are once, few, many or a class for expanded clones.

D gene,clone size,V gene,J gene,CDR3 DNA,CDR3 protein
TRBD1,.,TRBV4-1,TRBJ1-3,TGCGCCAGCAGCCAAGTGGGACAGGGGGTAGACACCATATATTTT,CASSQVGQGVDTIYF
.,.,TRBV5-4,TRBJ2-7,TGTGCCAGCAGCTTGGGTGGTAGCCCTTTCTACGAGCAGTACTTC,CASSLGGSPFYEQYF
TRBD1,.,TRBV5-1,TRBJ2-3,TGCGCCACACACAGGGGTGGGGATTCAGATACGCAGTATTTT,CATHRGGDSDTQYF
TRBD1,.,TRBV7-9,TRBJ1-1,TGTGCCAGCAGCGACAGGGCGGGCACTGAAGCTTTCTTT,CASSDRAGTEAFF
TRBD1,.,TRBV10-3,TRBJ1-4,TGTGCCATCAGTGAGTTAGAGACAGGGGGAGGAAAACTGTTTTTT,CAISELETGGGKLFF
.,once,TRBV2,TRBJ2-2,TGTGCCAGCAGCGATAAGACAGATCCAAACACCGGGGAGCTGTTTTTT,CASSDKTDPNTGELFF
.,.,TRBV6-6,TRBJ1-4,TGTGCCAGCCGGCATCCAGGGCAAAATGAAAAACTGTTTTTT,CASRHPGQNEKLFF
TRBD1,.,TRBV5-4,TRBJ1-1,TGTGCCAGCAGCTGGGCGGACAGGGGATTCATGAACACTGAAGCTTTCTTT,CASSWADRGFMNTEAFF
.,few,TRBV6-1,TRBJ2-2,TGTGCCAGCAGTGACAGGCCTGTAAACACCGGGGAGCTGTTTTTT,CASSDRPVNTGELFF
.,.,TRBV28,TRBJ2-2,TGTGCCAGCACCCCCGGGGGGCTCACCGGGGAGCTGTTTTTT,CASTPGGLTGELFF
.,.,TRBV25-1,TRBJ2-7,TGTGCCAGCAGTATCACAACCGGGGCCTACGAGCAGTACTTC,CASSITTGAYEQYF
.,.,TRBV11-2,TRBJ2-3,TGTGCCAGCAGCTTAAACGGGAGAGGGTCAGATACGCAGTATTTT,CASSLNGRGSDTQYF
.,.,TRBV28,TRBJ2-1,TGTGCCAGCAGCCCAGGCCATGGGAGTGAGCAGTTCTTC,CASSPGHGSEQFF
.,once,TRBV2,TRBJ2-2,TGTGCCAGCAGGGGCGGGTCCTTGGCCGGGGAGCTGTTTTTT,CASRGGSLAGELFF
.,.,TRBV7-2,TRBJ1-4,TGTGCCAGCAGCTTTAGTGCAACTAATGAAAAACTGTTTTTT,CASSFSATNEKLFF
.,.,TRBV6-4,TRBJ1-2,TGTGCCAGCAGTTCCGGACAGCCGACTAACTATGGCTACACCTTC,CASSSGQPTNYGYTF
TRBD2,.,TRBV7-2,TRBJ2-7,TGTGCCAGCAGCTATAGCGGGCCGAGCTCCTACGAGCAGTACTTC,CASSYSGPSSYEQYF
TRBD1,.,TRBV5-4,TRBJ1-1,TGTGCCAGCAGCTTGACCACAGGGGGAGAAGCTTTCTTT,CASSLTTGGEAFF
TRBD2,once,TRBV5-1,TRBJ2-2,TGCGCCAGCAGCTCCGGACTAGCGGGGAACACCGGGGAGCTGTTTTTT,CASSSGLAGNTGELFF
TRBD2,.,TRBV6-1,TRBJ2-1,TGTGCCAGCAGTGAAATTCGGGAGGGGTACAATGAGCAGTTCTTC,CASSEIREGYNEQFF
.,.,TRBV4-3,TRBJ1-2,TGCGCCAGCAGCCAAGAACGACAGGATGGCTACACCTTC,CASSQERQDGYTF
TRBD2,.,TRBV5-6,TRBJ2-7,TGTGCCAGCAGCTTGGGGCAGACTAGCGGGAGTCTCGAGCAGTACTTC,CASSLGQTSGSLEQYF
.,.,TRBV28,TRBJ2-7,TGTGCCAGCAGTTTACATGACAGAACCTACGAGCAGTACTTC,CASSLHDRTYEQYF
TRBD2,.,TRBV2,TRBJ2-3,TGTGCCAGCAGTGGGACTAGCGGGGTAGTCACAGATACGCAGTATTTT,CASSGTSGVVTDTQYF
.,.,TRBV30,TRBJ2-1,TGTGCCTGGAAGGACAGTTATGAGCAGTTCTTC,CAWKDSYEQFF
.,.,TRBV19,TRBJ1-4,TGTGCCAGTAGTATGACTGACGGCAGCCATGAAAAACTGTTTTTT,CASSMTDGSHEKLFF
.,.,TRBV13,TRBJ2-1,TGTGCCAGCAGGAGGCTAGCGACTGACAATGAGCAGTTCTTC,CASRRLATDNEQFF
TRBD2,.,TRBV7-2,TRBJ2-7,TGTGCCAGCAGCCCCTCCGGACTAGCGGGAGCCCACGAGCAGTACTTC,CASSPSGLAGAHEQYF
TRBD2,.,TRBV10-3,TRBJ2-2,TGTGCCAGCTCGTCGGGACTAGCGGGAACTGGGGAGCTGTTTTTT,CASSSGLAGTGELFF
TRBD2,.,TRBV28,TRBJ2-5,TGTGCCAGCACCACCACCGGGGCTAGCGGCGGAAGGGCCCCGGGGACCCAGTACTTC,CASTTTGASGGRAPGTQYF
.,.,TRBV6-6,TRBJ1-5,TGTGCCAGCAGACAGGGACGGAGCAATCAGCCCCAGCATTTT,CASRQGRSNQPQHF
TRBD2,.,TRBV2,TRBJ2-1,TGTGCCAGCAGTAAAAGCGGGGAAAGCGGGAATGAGCAGTTCTTC,CASSKSGESGNEQFF
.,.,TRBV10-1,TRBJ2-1,TGCGCCAGCACGGGGACCTCGGGCGGTCTCGGGAGTGAGTACAATGAGCAGTTCTTC,CASTGTSGGLGSEYNEQFF
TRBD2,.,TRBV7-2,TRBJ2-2,TGTGCCAGCAGCTTAGTTAGCCTAGCGGGTGCACAAACCGGGGAGCTGTTTTTT,CASSLVSLAGAQTGELFF
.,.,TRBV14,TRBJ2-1,TGTGCCAGCAGCCGGAGGGGGAGGGCCGTCTACAATGAGCAGTTCTTC,CASSRRGRAVYNEQFF
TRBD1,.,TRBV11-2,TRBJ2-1,TGTGCCAGCAGCTTAAGGGGACAGCCCTACAATGAGCAGTTCTTC,CASSLRGQPYNEQFF
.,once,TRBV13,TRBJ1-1,TGTGCCAGCAGCCGACAGGACACTGAAGCTTTCTTT,CASSRQDTEAFF
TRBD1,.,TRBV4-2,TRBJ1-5,TGTGCCAGCAGCCAAGAGACAGGGACCAATCAGCCCCAGCATTTT,CASSQETGTNQPQHF
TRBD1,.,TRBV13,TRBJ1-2,TGTGCCAGCAGCTTGTACAGGGGCCCCATGAGGGGCTACACCTTC,CASSLYRGPMRGYTF
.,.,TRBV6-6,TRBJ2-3,TGTGCCAGCAGTTCCGTGACGGGAGTGACAGATACGCAGTATTTT,CASSSVTGVTDTQYF
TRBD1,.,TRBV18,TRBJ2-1,TGTGCCAGCTCACCTGGGACAGTAAGTAACAATGAGCAGTTCTTC,CASSPGTVSNNEQFF
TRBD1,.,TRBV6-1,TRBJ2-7,TGTGCCAGCACCCGGGGACAGTCGGCCTACGAGCAGTACTTC,CASTRGQSAYEQYF